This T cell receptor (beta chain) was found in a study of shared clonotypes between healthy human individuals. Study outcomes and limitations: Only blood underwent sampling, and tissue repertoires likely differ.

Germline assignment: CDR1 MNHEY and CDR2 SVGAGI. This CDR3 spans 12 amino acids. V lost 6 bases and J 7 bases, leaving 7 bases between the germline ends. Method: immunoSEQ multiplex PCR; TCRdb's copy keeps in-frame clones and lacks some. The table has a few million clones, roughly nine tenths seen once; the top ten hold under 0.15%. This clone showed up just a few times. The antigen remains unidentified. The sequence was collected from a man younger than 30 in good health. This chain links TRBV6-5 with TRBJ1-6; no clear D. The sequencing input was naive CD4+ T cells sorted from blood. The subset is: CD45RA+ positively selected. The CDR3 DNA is TGTGCCAGCAGACTACTCAATTCACCCCTCCACTTT. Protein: CASRLLNSPLHF.